These 21 T cell receptor beta chains were sequenced from one sample in a study of blood T cell repertoires in COVID-19. Profiled with immunoSEQ multiplex PCR; TCRdb holds only in-frame clones, not every one. The sample records 200,000 to 250,000 clones, around 90% being singletons. The sequenced material came from PBMCs or T cells enriched from blood (not recorded which). Source of these receptors: a woman in her twenties or thirties who had been exposed to COVID-19.

The chain uses TRBV6-5 and TRBJ1-2; D is perhaps TRBD1 (6 bases). V dropped 6 bases and J dropped 0 bases, with 11 bases sitting between them. This CDR3 region has 14 residues. The germline V gene has CDR1 MNHEY and CDR2 SVGAGI. The CDR3 loop reads CASRVDSSNYGYTF. The DNA for the CDR3 is TGTGCCAGCAGAGTGGACAGTTCTAACTATGGCTACACCTTC.

The chain combines TRBV11-2 with TRBJ2-7, with TRBD2 matching 11 bases. Per the germline V gene, CDR1 is SGHAT and CDR2 is FQNNGV. The V gene end was trimmed by 4 bases and the J gene end by 3 bases; junction bases not matched to a gene: 11. There are 17 residues in the CDR3. CDR3 DNA sequence: TGTGCCAGCAGCTACGACGGGACTAGCGGAAGGGTCTACGAGCAGTACTTC. As protein: CASSYDGTSGRVYEQYF.

This sequence joins TRBV10-3 and TRBJ1-2, with 8 bases identical to TRBD1. CDR3 size: 20 residues. The V gene's germline CDR1 is ENHRY and CDR2 SYGVKD. Trimming cost V 0 bases and J 4 bases; bases outside gene matches: 19. The CDR3 DNA sequence: TGTGCCATCAGTGAGTCGAGCCCCTCGGACAGGGCGTGGGGGCGCTATGGCTACACCTTC. Protein product: CAISESSPSDRAWGRYGYTF.

The chain joins TRBV5-6 to TRBJ1-2; D not certain. Germline V CDR1 and CDR2: SGHDT, YYEEEE. The V end lost 1 base, the J end lost 8 bases, and 12 bases lay between the germline ends. The CDR3 extends over 13 amino acids. The CDR3 loop reads CASSLSGAEGYTF. The DNA for the CDR3 is TGTGCCAGCAGCTTGAGCGGAGCAGAAGGCTACACCTTC.

A single count supports this clone. V usage is TRBV6-1 and J usage is TRBJ2-7; possible D gene TRBD2, 5 bases. The CDR3 extends over 14 amino acids. V gave up 1 base and J gave up 3 bases, with 10 bases separating them. From germline, CDR1 is MNHNS and CDR2 SASEGT. CDR3 DNA: TGTGCCAGCAGTGAAGGAAACGGACTCTACGAGCAGTACTTC. It translates to CASSEGNGLYEQYF.

The rearrangement uses TRBV28 and TRBJ1-4; tentative D call: TRBD1 (5 bases). Germline CDR1 is MDHEN and CDR2 is SYDVKM. CDR3 length: 15 amino acids. Trimming removed 2 bases at V and 5 bases at J, with 12 bases between. CDR3 sequence (DNA): TGTGCCAGCAGTTTACTGGGCCGGGGGAATGAAAAACTGTTTTTT. Translating it yields CASSLLGRGNEKLFF.

The chain uses TRBV24-1 and TRBJ1-1; D is ambiguous. From germline, CDR1 is KGHDR and CDR2 SFDVKD. The CDR3 runs to 13 residues. The germline V and J ends were trimmed by 5 bases and 3 bases, with 9 bases remaining between them. The CDR3 loop reads CATSARRDTEAFF. The CDR3 nucleotides read TGTGCCACCAGTGCCAGGCGGGACACTGAAGCTTTCTTT.

V and J are TRBV10-1 and TRBJ2-7; 8 nucleotides line up with TRBD1. The J segment lost 3 bases and the V segment lost 6 bases, leaving 1 base of the junction unmatched. The CDR3 has 12 residues. Germline CDR1 WNHNN, CDR2 SYGVQD (reference sequence). CDR3 DNA: TGCGCCAGCAGCGGGACAGGCTACGAGCAGTACTTC. As protein: CASSGTGYEQYF.

The chain links TRBV4-1 to TRBJ1-4; 11 nucleotides line up with TRBD1. V was pared by 1 base and J by 8 bases, with 3 bases of the junction left unmatched. The CDR3 runs to 15 residues. Germline V gene sequence: CDR1 MGHRA, CDR2 YSYEKL. The CDR3 loop reads CASSQVGQGGEKLFF. CDR3 DNA sequence: TGCGCCAGCAGCCAAGTGGGACAGGGGGGCGAAAAACTGTTTTTT.

This clone was seen a few times. The chain combines TRBV2 with TRBJ1-5; D possibly corresponds to TRBD1 (5 bases). The CDR3 loop spans 15 amino acids. V lost 3 bases and J 0 bases, leaving 9 bases between the germline ends. Germline CDR1 reads SNHLY; CDR2 reads FYNNEI. For the CDR3, the DNA is TGTGCCAGCAGTGACCCGGGGGGTAGCAATCAGCCCCAGCATTTT. This translates into CASSDPGGSNQPQHF.

The chain carries TRBV15 and TRBJ2-1, with 7 bases aligning to TRBD2. Germline lookup yields CDR1 LNHNV and CDR2 YYDKDF (reference sequence). Trimming cost V 1 base and J 0 bases; bases outside gene matches: 12. This CDR3 spans 19 amino acids. Written as DNA, the CDR3 is TGTGCCACCAGCAGAGTGTGGGGAGGGCCCTTAAGCTCCTACAATGAGCAGTTCTTC. Amino acid sequence: CATSRVWGGPLSSYNEQFF.

This sequence joins TRBV5-4 and TRBJ1-2; the match to TRBD1 covers 7 bases. J lost 4 bases, V lost 4 bases, and 4 bases had no gene match. The CDR3 length is 13 residues. Germline assignment: CDR1 SGHNT and CDR2 YYREEE (reference sequence). The CDR3 protein is CASSMGQLYGYTF. CDR3 sequence (DNA): TGTGCCAGCAGCATGGGACAGCTCTATGGCTACACCTTC.

This clone has just one count. The rearrangement joins TRBV19 to TRBJ1-5; perhaps TRBD1 as D (6 bases). This CDR3 spans 15 amino acids. Germline CDR1 LNHDA, CDR2 SQIVND (reference sequence). The germline V and J ends were trimmed by 1 base and 5 bases, with 12 bases remaining between them. The CDR3 loop is CASSIVSPGDQPQHF. The CDR3 DNA is TGTGCCAGTAGTATAGTATCCCCAGGGGATCAGCCCCAGCATTTT.

In regard to this clone: Other nucleotide sequences in the sample specify the same CDR3. The rearrangement links TRBV5-1 to TRBJ2-1; the match to TRBD2 covers 11 bases. The V gene end was trimmed by 0 bases and the J gene end by 4 bases; junction bases not matched to a gene: 3. This CDR3 contains 16 residues. Germline lookup yields CDR1 SGHRS and CDR2 YFSETQ. CDR3 sequence: CASSLARLAGYNEQFF. For the CDR3, the DNA is TGCGCCAGCAGCTTGGCGCGACTAGCGGGGTACAATGAGCAGTTCTTC.

The chain joins TRBV7-9 to TRBJ2-1; D may be TRBD1 (6 bases). CDR1 is SEHNR and CDR2 is FQNEAQ in the germline V gene (reference sequence). The CDR3 extends over 16 amino acids. Between the trimmed V and J ends, which lost 3 bases and 0 bases, there was a span of 12 bases. DNA of the CDR3: TGTGCCAGCAGCTTGGCAGGGGTTTTCTCCTACAATGAGCAGTTCTTC. Encoded protein: CASSLAGVFSYNEQFF.

The chain links TRBV5-1 to TRBJ1-5; 12 bases align to TRBD1. Germline assignment: CDR1 SGHRS and CDR2 YFSETQ. The CDR3 spans 15 residues. Trimming took 4 bases from V and 7 from J; bases not matched to a gene: 6. The CDR3 DNA reads TGCGCCAGCAGCCCGGGACAGGGGGCCGGGCAGCCCCAGCATTTT. This translates into CASSPGQGAGQPQHF.

The chain recombines TRBV5-6 with TRBJ2-7; 10 positions match TRBD2. The junction had 12 bases not matched to a gene; V was cut back by 6 bases and J by 6 bases. The CDR3 totals 15 residues. The germline gives CDR1 SGHDT, CDR2 YYEEEE. The CDR3 nucleotides are TGTGCCAGCAACCCAGGGGCTAGCGGGAGACGCGAGCAGTACTTC. This sequence encodes CASNPGASGRREQYF. Full variable domain (missing parts from reference TRBV5-6 and TRBJ2-7): DAGVTQSPTHLIKTRGQQVTLRCSPKSGHDTVSWYQQALGQGPQFIFQYYEEEERQRGNFPDRFSGHQFPNYSSELNVNALLLGDSALYLCASNPGASGRREQYFGPGTRLTVT.

The chain has TRBV6-5 and TRBJ1-2; TRBD1 agrees at 10 bases. This CDR3 comprises 14 residues. Germline V gives CDR1 MNHEY, CDR2 SVGAGI. V lost 7 bases and J lost 7; bases outside the gene matches: 9. CDR3 nucleotides: TGTGCCAGCAAGGCCCAGGGACAGGGGAGTGGCTACACCTTC. This gives the protein CASKAQGQGSGYTF.

This chain links TRBV3-1 (or the pseudogene TRBV3-2) with TRBJ2-5; 9 positions agree with TRBD1. CDR3 size: 13 residues. V was clipped by 9 bases and J by 5 bases; unmatched bases: 7. Germline CDR1 and CDR2: LGHDT and YNNKEL (reference sequence). The CDR3 loop is CASRQGETETQYF. CDR3 bases: TGTGCCAGTAGACAGGGGGAAACGGAGACCCAGTACTTC.

V and J are TRBV10-3 and TRBJ2-1, with TRBD2 identical over 9 bases. Germline values: CDR1 ENHRY, CDR2 SYGVKD. J lost 9 bases, V lost 4 bases, and 10 bases had no gene match. This CDR3 has 15 amino acids. The CDR3 DNA follows: TGTGCCATCAGTGTCCAGCTAGCGGGAAAGGGTGAGCAGTTCTTC. Protein product: CAISVQLAGKGEQFF.

This chain uses TRBV12-3 or TRBV12-4 with TRBJ1-1; TRBD1 might be the D (5 bases). V was trimmed by 5 bases and J by 10 bases, leaving 17 bases between them. The CDR3 extends over 13 amino acids. This chain's CDR3 is CASSQAHGGAAFF. The DNA for the CDR3 is TGTGCCAGCAGTCAAGCACACGGGGGTGCAGCTTTCTTT.